The 26 T cell receptor beta chains presented below share a single source sample, sequenced in a study of blood T cell repertoires in COVID-19. Method: immunoSEQ multiplex PCR; TCRdb's copy keeps in-frame clones and lacks some. Among about 150,000 clones, approximately 84% were seen once, and the ten largest hold nearly 3.5%. The sample was PBMCs or T cells enriched from blood (not recorded which). These receptors were collected from a woman aged 45-59 years with acute COVID-19.

The gene calls are TRBV29-1 and TRBJ1-2, with 9 bases that match TRBD1. The V gene end was trimmed by 7 bases and the J gene end by 3 bases; junction bases not matched to a gene: 6. CDR3 length: 13 amino acids. The germline V gene has CDR1 SQVTM and CDR2 ANQGSEA. The CDR3: CSAKGQGDYGYTF. The CDR3 bases are TGCAGCGCGAAGGGACAGGGCGACTATGGCTACACCTTC.

This chain uses TRBV5-1 with TRBJ1-1; the match to TRBD1 covers 7 bases. Per germline, CDR1 SGHRS and CDR2 YFSETQ. The CDR3 consists of 17 residues. V lost 5 bases and J lost 4; bases outside the gene matches: 17. DNA of the CDR3: TGCGCCAGCAGTTGGGGGACAGTGGGTTTGGTAGTCACTGAAGCTTTCTTT. This codes for CASSWGTVGLVVTEAFF.

The gene calls are TRBV19 and TRBJ2-3; 14 nucleotides align to TRBD2. J gave up 4 bases and V 4 bases, and 1 base lay outside the gene matches. The CDR3 length is 15 residues. Per the germline V gene, CDR1 is LNHDA and CDR2 is SQIVND (reference sequence). CDR3 in DNA: TGTGCCAGTAGTACGGGACTAGCGGGAGCAGATACGCAGTATTTT. Translation gives CASSTGLAGADTQYF.

This chain joins TRBV15 and TRBJ1-6, with no clear D. The CDR3 contains 13 residues. Germline CDR1 LNHNV, CDR2 YYDKDF (reference sequence). Trimming cost V 1 base and J 13 bases, with 11 bases left between them. The CDR3 DNA is TGTGCCACCAGCAGAGTCTCCGTGGAGCCCCTCCACTTT. Its protein is CATSRVSVEPLHF.

This chain joins TRBV3-1 (or the pseudogene TRBV3-2) and TRBJ2-1; TRBD2 matches at 8 bases. This CDR3 spans 17 amino acids. The germline V gene encodes CDR1 LGHDT and CDR2 YNNKEL (reference sequence). V lost 11 bases, J lost 2 bases, and 17 bases stayed unmatched. The CDR3 sequence: CAAAKVRGGRPYNEQFF. For the CDR3, the DNA is TGTGCCGCAGCCAAGGTACGGGGCGGGAGGCCCTACAATGAGCAGTTCTTC.

The rearrangement links TRBV19 to TRBJ2-1, with TRBD2 matching over 14 bases. The V gene's germline CDR1 is LNHDA and CDR2 SQIVND (reference sequence). This CDR3 spans 15 amino acids. Losses at the gene ends were 6 bases for V and 6 bases for J; bases not matched to a gene: 4. In DNA form, the CDR3 reads TGTGCCAGTAGCCAGACTAGCGGGAGGGTCAATGAGCAGTTCTTC. Translation: CASSQTSGRVNEQFF.

This clone was counted between two and nine times. The V and J genes are TRBV4-1 and TRBJ2-3; TRBD2 is a possible D gene (6 bases). The CDR3 sequence is 15 residues long. Per the germline V gene, CDR1 is MGHRA and CDR2 is YSYEKL. V lost 2 bases to trimming and J lost 4 bases, with 13 bases between them. The CDR3: CASSQRRARADTQYF. The CDR3 DNA is TGCGCCAGCAGCCAACGGAGGGCTCGGGCAGATACGCAGTATTTT.

The V and J genes are TRBV19 and TRBJ2-7; D is unclear. The CDR3 is 12 amino acids. The germline V gene has CDR1 LNHDA and CDR2 SQIVND (reference sequence). V lost 6 bases and J 11 bases, leaving 17 bases between the germline ends. The CDR3: CASRKNPGRKYF. As DNA, the CDR3 is TGTGCCAGTAGAAAAAATCCGGGTCGGAAGTACTTC.

This clone has more than one count but fewer than ten. V usage is TRBV30 and J usage is TRBJ1-1, with TRBD1 as a possible D gene (5 bases). The CDR3 spans 13 residues. Between the trimmed V and J ends, which lost 5 bases and 4 bases, there was a span of 14 bases. Germline V gene sequence: CDR1 GTSNPN, CDR2 SVGIG (reference sequence). CDR3: CAWGGARGTEAFF. The CDR3 DNA follows: TGTGCCTGGGGTGGGGCGCGGGGCACTGAAGCTTTCTTT.

In this sample, this clone turned up once. This CDR3 reads CASRKDRGINNSPLHF. In DNA form, the CDR3 reads TGTGCCAGCAGAAAGGACAGGGGCATTAATAATTCACCCCTCCACTTT. V and J are TRBV2 and TRBJ1-6, with 9 bases aligning to TRBD1. This CDR3 is built from 16 residues. The V gene's germline CDR1 is SNHLY and CDR2 FYNNEI. J was trimmed by 5 bases and V by 6 bases; bases with no gene match: 8.

The chain is built from TRBV5-1 and TRBJ2-1; D is perhaps TRBD1 (6 bases). The CDR3 covers 14 residues. Germline CDR1 SGHRS, CDR2 YFSETQ. With 1 base removed from V and 5 bases from J, the gap between germline ends came to 10 bases. The CDR3 spells CASSLRTANNEQFF. CDR3 coding DNA: TGCGCCAGCAGCTTGAGGACAGCAAACAATGAGCAGTTCTTC.

The chain's CDR3 is CSASEIREAFF. The CDR3 coding sequence is TGCAGTGCTAGTGAGATCCGGGAAGCTTTCTTT. The rearrangement links TRBV20-1 to TRBJ1-1, with D unresolved. The CDR3 covers 11 residues. V was shortened by 3 bases and J by 8 bases, with 10 bases between the two germline ends. Germline values: CDR1 DFQATT, CDR2 SNEGSKA (reference sequence).

The V call is TRBV11-3, the J call TRBJ2-7; 7 bases line up with TRBD2. The CDR3 loop spans 15 amino acids. Trimming took 2 bases from V and 7 from J; bases not matched to a gene: 11. The germline gives CDR1 SGHNT, CDR2 YENEEA. CDR3 nucleotides: TGTGCCAGCAGCTTAAGATCAAGCGGGACGAGGGAGCAGTACTTC. Protein sequence: CASSLRSSGTREQYF. Full variable domain (missing parts from reference TRBV11-3 and TRBJ2-7): EAGVVQSPRYKIIEKKQPVAFWCNPISGHNTLYWYLQNLGQGPELLIRYENEEAVDDSQLPKDRFSAERLKGVDSTLKIQPAELGDSAVYLCASSLRSSGTREQYFGPGTRLTVT.

The chain carries TRBV21-1 and TRBJ2-2; TRBD2 is the table's D call and was not checked against the DNA. TRBV21-1 is a listed pseudogene. The CDR3 totals 20 residues. CDR3 bases: TGTGCCAGCAGCAAAGTTTCCCGACTAGCGGGAATAGGTAATCCCGGGGAGCTGTTTTTT. Amino acids: CASSKVSRLAGIGNPGELFF.

This clone showed up just once. The chain uses TRBV3-1 (or the pseudogene TRBV3-2) and TRBJ2-2; 15 bases agree with TRBD2. In germline, CDR1 is LGHDT, CDR2 YNNKEL (reference sequence). This CDR3 is built from 15 residues. Trimming cost V 3 bases and J 8 bases; bases outside gene matches: 1. The CDR3 DNA reads as TGTGCCAGCAGCCAGGGACTAGCGGGAGGTGGGGAGCTGTTTTTT. Protein sequence: CASSQGLAGGGELFF.

CDR3 DNA: TGCGCCAGCAGCGCACTTTCAGCCGGGAAAGACCAAGAGACCCAGTACTTC. This translates into CASSALSAGKDQETQYF. The V gene is TRBV4-1, the J gene TRBJ2-5; D possibly corresponds to TRBD2 (5 bases). Trimming removed 5 bases from V and 0 bases from J, with 19 bases in between. The germline V gene has CDR1 MGHRA and CDR2 YSYEKL. This CDR3 is built from 17 residues.

This sequence joins TRBV4-1 and TRBJ2-3; 9 nucleotides agree with TRBD1. The CDR3 is 16 amino acids. V was clipped by 1 base and J by 3 bases; unmatched bases: 5. Germline V CDR1 and CDR2: MGHRA, YSYEKL. The CDR3 sequence is CASSQGRDRATDTQYF. CDR3 nucleotides: TGCGCCAGCAGCCAAGGCCGGGACAGGGCAACAGATACGCAGTATTTT.

This chain joins TRBV28 and TRBJ1-3; 7 nucleotides line up with TRBD1. Trimming removed 2 bases from V and 2 bases from J; junction bases left unmatched: 3. The CDR3 is 15 residues long. Per the germline V gene, CDR1 is MDHEN and CDR2 is SYDVKM. The CDR3 coding sequence is TGTGCCAGCAGTTTACCGACAGGGACTGGAAACACCATATATTTT. Translation: CASSLPTGTGNTIYF.

The chain combines TRBV18 with TRBJ2-5; 13 nucleotides align to TRBD2. Germline lookup yields CDR1 KGHSH and CDR2 LQKENI. V lost 5 bases, J lost 4 bases, and 16 bases stayed unmatched. The CDR3 contains 19 residues. As DNA, the CDR3 is TGTGCCAGCTCAGGACGACTAGCGGGAGGACCTCCCCCGGGAGAGACCCAGTACTTC. Its translation is CASSGRLAGGPPPGETQYF.

The chain has TRBV7-9 and TRBJ2-1; D is uncertain. Trimming cost V 5 bases and J 0 bases, with 14 bases left between them. This CDR3 has 16 amino acids. Germline V gene data show CDR1 as SEHNR and CDR2 as FQNEAQ (reference sequence). The CDR3 DNA follows: TGTGCCAGCAGCCAAGGCCAGGTTGACTCCTACAATGAGCAGTTCTTC. Encoded protein: CASSQGQVDSYNEQFF. The full variable domain, completed using reference TRBV7-9 and TRBJ2-1, is DTGVSQNPRHKITKRGQNVTFRCDPISEHNRLYWYRQTLGQGPEFLTYFQNEAQLEKSRLLSDRFSAERPKGSFSTLEIQRTEQGDSAMYLCASSQGQVDSYNEQFFGPGTRLTVL.

The chain uses TRBV5-6 and TRBJ2-3; D gene unclear. The germline V and J ends were trimmed by 0 bases and 6 bases, with 17 bases remaining between them. Looked up from germline, CDR1 is SGHDT and CDR2 is YYEEEE. This CDR3 contains 16 residues. DNA for the CDR3: TGTGCCAGCAGCTTGGGGCCCCCGGGTAGTATGGATACGCAGTATTTT. It is translated as CASSLGPPGSMDTQYF. Based on the CDR3 plus reference TRBV5-6 and TRBJ2-3, the full variable domain is DAGVTQSPTHLIKTRGQQVTLRCSPKSGHDTVSWYQQALGQGPQFIFQYYEEEERQRGNFPDRFSGHQFPNYSSELNVNALLLGDSALYLCASSLGPPGSMDTQYFGPGTRLTVL.

The chain is built from TRBV2 and TRBJ1-3, with TRBD1 matching over 9 bases. Germline values: CDR1 SNHLY, CDR2 FYNNEI. The CDR3 has 15 amino acids. The trim removed 10 bases at V and 2 bases at J, leaving 9 bases unmatched. The CDR3, as DNA: TGTGCCACCCGAAGGACAGGGGAAACTGGAAACACCATATATTTT. This gives the protein CATRRTGETGNTIYF.

The gene calls are TRBV2 and TRBJ1-2; weak D call: TRBD1 (6 bases). Germline V CDR1 and CDR2: SNHLY, FYNNEI. The CDR3 is made up of 15 amino acids. V was clipped by 7 bases and J by 2 bases, with 17 bases between them. For the CDR3, the DNA is TGTGCCAGCACCATACAGGGTGCCCTCAACTATGGCTACACCTTC. It encodes CASTIQGALNYGYTF.

The V gene is TRBV5-1, the J gene TRBJ2-1; 10 nucleotides agree with TRBD2. Trimming cost V 0 bases and J 4 bases; bases outside gene matches: 4. The germline CDR1 and CDR2 sequences are SGHRS and YFSETQ. The CDR3 spans 16 residues. In DNA form, the CDR3 reads TGCGCCAGCAGCTTGGTGGTAGCGGGAGGTTACAATGAGCAGTTCTTC. As protein: CASSLVVAGGYNEQFF.

V and J are TRBV27 and TRBJ2-1, with a tentative D call TRBD2 (5 bases). Trimming removed 8 bases at V and 4 bases at J, with 12 bases between. The CDR3 sequence is 13 residues long. CDR1 and CDR2 (germline): MNHEY, SMNVEV (reference sequence). The CDR3 region has the DNA TGTGCCAGCGCGGGTCAAAGGTACAATGAGCAGTTCTTC. Amino acid sequence: CASAGQRYNEQFF.

V is TRBV6-2 or TRBV6-3 and J is TRBJ2-3; 14 bases are shared with TRBD2. Germline assignment: CDR1 MNHEY and CDR2 SVGEGT. V lost 5 bases, J lost 6 bases, and 7 bases stayed unmatched. The CDR3 has 16 amino acids. The CDR3 sequence is CASSPQTSGRVDTQYF. The CDR3 nucleotides are TGTGCCAGCAGTCCCCAGACTAGCGGGAGGGTTGATACGCAGTATTTT.